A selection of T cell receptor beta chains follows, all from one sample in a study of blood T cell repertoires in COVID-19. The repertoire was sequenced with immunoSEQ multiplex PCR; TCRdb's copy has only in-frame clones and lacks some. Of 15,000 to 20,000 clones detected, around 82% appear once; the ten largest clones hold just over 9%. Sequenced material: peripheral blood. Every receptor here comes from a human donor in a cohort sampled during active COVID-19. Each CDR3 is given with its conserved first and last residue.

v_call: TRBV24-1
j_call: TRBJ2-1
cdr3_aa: CATSANAGGRYNEQFF

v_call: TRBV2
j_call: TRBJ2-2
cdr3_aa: CASRLDWSGELFF

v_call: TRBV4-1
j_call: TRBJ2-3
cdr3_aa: CASSQRLAGGPGDTQYF

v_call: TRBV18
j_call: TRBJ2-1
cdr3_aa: CASSRLDPALNEQFF

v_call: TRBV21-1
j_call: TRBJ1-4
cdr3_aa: CASSEGTEGVGNEKLFF

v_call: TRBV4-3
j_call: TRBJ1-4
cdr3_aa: CASSRSDRARDEKLFF

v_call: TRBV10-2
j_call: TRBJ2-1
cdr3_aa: CASSDTSGGGEQFF

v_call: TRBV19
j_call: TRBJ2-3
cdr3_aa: CASSQGGRAVSDTQYF

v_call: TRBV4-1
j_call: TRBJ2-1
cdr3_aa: CASSVGLAGENEQFF

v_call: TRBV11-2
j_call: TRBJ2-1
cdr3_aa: CASSPDAFYNEQFF

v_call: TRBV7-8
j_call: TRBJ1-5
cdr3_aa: CASTRSVDQPQHF

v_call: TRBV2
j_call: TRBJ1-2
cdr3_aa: CASSLQGYDGYTF

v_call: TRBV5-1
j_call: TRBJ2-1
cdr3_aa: CASSPQGTSGVSEQFF

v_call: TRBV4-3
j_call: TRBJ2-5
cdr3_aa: CASSHRLAGGPGQETQYF

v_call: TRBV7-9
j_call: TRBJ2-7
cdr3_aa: CASSASGAYEQYF

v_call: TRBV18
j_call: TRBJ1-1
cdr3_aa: CASSPLRLSGLSTEAFF

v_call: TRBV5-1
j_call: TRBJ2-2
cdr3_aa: CASSLQGEVSPSRSGELFF

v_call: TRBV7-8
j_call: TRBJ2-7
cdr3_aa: CASSLTSGGSYEQYF

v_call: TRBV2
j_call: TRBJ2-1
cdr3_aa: CASSDRTSGLTYNEQFF

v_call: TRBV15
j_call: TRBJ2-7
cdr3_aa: CATRGDRVDEQYF

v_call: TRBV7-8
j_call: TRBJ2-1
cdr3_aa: CASSPGMGQGNNEQFF

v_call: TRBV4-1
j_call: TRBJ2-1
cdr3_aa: CASSQQGQLAYNEQFF

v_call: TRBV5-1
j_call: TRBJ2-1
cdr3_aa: CASSSDGTTPARQFF

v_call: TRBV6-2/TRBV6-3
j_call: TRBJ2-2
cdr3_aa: CASSYWGLAPSETGELFF

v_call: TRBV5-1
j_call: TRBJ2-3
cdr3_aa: CASSFQPGGTGQVDTQYF

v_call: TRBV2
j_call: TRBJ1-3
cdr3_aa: CASRATPGQPDSGNTIYF

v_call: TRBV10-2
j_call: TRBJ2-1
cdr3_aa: CASSRLAGGPEMYEQFF

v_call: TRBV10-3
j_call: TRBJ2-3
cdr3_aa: CAISESVAGADTQYF

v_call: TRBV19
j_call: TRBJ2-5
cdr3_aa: CASSDLAAQETQYF

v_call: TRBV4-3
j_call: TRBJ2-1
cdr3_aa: CASSQDPTSGGANEQFF

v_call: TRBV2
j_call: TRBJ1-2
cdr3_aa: CASSSGVGYTF

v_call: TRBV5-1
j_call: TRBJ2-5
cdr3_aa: CASSLPGNQETQYF